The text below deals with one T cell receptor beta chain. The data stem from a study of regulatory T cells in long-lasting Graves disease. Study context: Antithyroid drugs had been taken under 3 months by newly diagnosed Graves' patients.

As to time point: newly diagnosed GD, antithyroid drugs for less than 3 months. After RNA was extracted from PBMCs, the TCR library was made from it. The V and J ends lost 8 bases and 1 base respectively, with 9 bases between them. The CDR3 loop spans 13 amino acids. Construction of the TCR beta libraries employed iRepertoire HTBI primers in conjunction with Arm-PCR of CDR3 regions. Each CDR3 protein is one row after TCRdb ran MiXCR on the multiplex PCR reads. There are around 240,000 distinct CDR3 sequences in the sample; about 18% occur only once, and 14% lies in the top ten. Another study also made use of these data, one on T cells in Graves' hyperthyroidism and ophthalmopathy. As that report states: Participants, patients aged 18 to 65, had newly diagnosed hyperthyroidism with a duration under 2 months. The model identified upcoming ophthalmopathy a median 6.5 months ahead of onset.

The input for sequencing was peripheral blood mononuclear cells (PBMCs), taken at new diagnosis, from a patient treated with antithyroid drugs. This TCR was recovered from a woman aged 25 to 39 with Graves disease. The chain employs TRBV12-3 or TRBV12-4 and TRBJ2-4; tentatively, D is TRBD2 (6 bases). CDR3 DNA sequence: TGTGCCAGCGGAGGGATCGCCAAAAACATTCAGTACTTC. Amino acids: CASGGIAKNIQYF.